This TCR beta chain was captured by sequencing in a study of cytomegalovirus exposure and HLA in healthy donors. About the study: Around 190 million T cells yielded 90 million to 130 million unique TCR beta sequences, as an earlier analysis found. General study points: Testing in vitro showed a few CMV-associated chains specific for CMV antigens.

Both 60 Vbeta primers and 13 Jbeta primers went into the PCR. Assay used: immunoSEQ multiplex PCR; TCRdb lists only in-frame clones, some missing. The top ten hold 13% of the sample, which has 100,000 to 150,000 clones, around 77% seen once. The CDR3 covers 18 residues. Germline CDR1 SGDLS, CDR2 YYNGEE. The ends were cut back, 1 base at V and 4 bases at J, with 23 bases in the middle. Details on this clone: Its matching antigen is unknown.

The chain uses TRBV9 and TRBJ1-1, with unresolved D. This sequence originates from a woman between 40 and 50 years old in good health and CMV-seropositive. The sequencing sample was made of PBMCs. In DNA, the CDR3 is TGTGCCAGCAGCGTACTTAAAGTGGCAGGCCGCGGGAGCACTGAAGCTTTCTTT. Protein product: CASSVLKVAGRGSTEAFF.